One and the same sample provided the 4 T cell receptor beta chains below, sequenced in a study of blood T cell repertoires in COVID-19 (dated by TCRdb to the early 2020s). The library was produced with the immunoSEQ multiplex PCR assay. TCRdb mirrors the immuneACCESS table, restricted to in-frame sequences. Some clones are absent from its copies; in checked studies, under half trace to an unresolved V gene, and the reason for the others is unknown. This sample is represented by about 380,000 clones; 70% to 90% of them were singletons. Clones ranked in the top ten supply roughly 1.4% of the sample. The source material was PBMCs or T cells enriched from blood (not recorded which). Receptor source: a man between 25 and 39 years old who had recovered from COVID-19.

The V and J genes are TRBV4-1 and TRBJ2-7, with 7 bases lining up with TRBD1. Germline CDR1 is MGHRA and CDR2 is YSYEKL. J lost 6 bases, V lost 0 bases, and 8 bases had no gene match. CDR3 length: 15 residues. The CDR3 is CASSQDLTGYSEQYF. In DNA form, the CDR3 reads TGCGCCAGCAGCCAAGATTTGACAGGGTATTCCGAGCAGTACTTC.

The chain combines TRBV7-2 with TRBJ1-5; D gene ambiguous. V lost 1 base and J 0 bases, leaving 7 bases between the germline ends. The CDR3 loop spans 15 amino acids. CDR1 and CDR2 (germline): SGHTA, FQGNSA. CDR3 nucleotides: TGTGCCAGCAGCTTAGTTTCGTATAGCAATCAGCCCCAGCATTTT. As protein: CASSLVSYSNQPQHF.

The chain combines TRBV12-3 or TRBV12-4 with TRBJ1-1; D is unclear. V shed 5 bases and J shed 4 bases, with 11 bases lying between them. There are 13 residues in the CDR3. The CDR3 DNA reads as TGTGCCAGCAGTAACTCGATTGGCACTGAAGCTTTCTTT. Translated: CASSNSIGTEAFF.

The chain has TRBV6-5 and TRBJ2-3; D possibly corresponds to TRBD1 (7 bases). CDR3 length equals 15 residues. Between the trimmed V and J ends, which lost 5 bases and 3 bases, there was a span of 15 bases. From germline, CDR1 is MNHEY and CDR2 SVGAGI. CDR3 sequence: CASSIAQGRTDTQYF. The CDR3 DNA sequence: TGTGCCAGCAGTATCGCACAGGGGAGGACAGATACGCAGTATTTT.